Detailed here is one TCR beta chain. These data originate in a study of monozygotic twins with inflammatory bowel disease. TCRdb derives one entry per CDR3 protein from the 5' RACE reads, leaving out DNA. This sample's table has around 230,000 distinct CDR3 sequences. The CDR3 extends over 15 amino acids. Germline assignment: CDR1 PRHDT and CDR2 FYEKMQ (reference sequence). Specimen: blood. The V and J genes are TRBV13 and TRBJ2-3. The clonotype was recovered from a human donor with ulcerative colitis or Crohn's disease, or a healthy co-twin of an affected twin (not recorded which). CDR3 protein: CASSLGWPPPDTQYF.